What follows are 3 T cell receptor beta chains derived from one specimen sequenced in a study of T cell changes during pregnancy in multiple sclerosis. Some clones are missing from TCRdb's copy, which holds only in-frame ones; the method was immunoSEQ multiplex PCR. The repertoire holds 100,000 or so clones, with nearly 95% as singletons. The source material was peripheral blood, sampled after pregnancy. These receptor sequences come from a female donor in good health, enrolled as a control in a pregnancy study.

The chain recombines TRBV7-2 with TRBJ2-3, with D maybe TRBD1 (6 bases). This CDR3 is 16 amino acids long. V gave up 5 bases and J gave up 0 bases, with 15 bases separating them. Germline values: CDR1 SGHTA, CDR2 FQGNSA. The CDR3 protein is CASSGLQGPSTDTQYF. The CDR3 DNA reads as TGTGCCAGCAGCGGCCTACAGGGACCTAGCACAGATACGCAGTATTTT.

The chain has TRBV6-1 and TRBJ1-1; unclear D gene. Germline loops: CDR1 MNHNS, CDR2 SASEGT. CDR3 length: 15 amino acids. Trimming removed 2 bases at V and 4 bases at J, with 14 bases between. This CDR3 reads CASSEREGEGTEAFF. For the CDR3, the DNA is TGTGCCAGCAGTGAACGGGAAGGAGAGGGCACTGAAGCTTTCTTT.

CDR3 nucleotide sequence: TGTGCCAGCTCACCACCAGGGGGTTTAGCCAAAAACATTCAGTACTTC. Its protein is CASSPPGGLAKNIQYF. The chain recombines TRBV18 with TRBJ2-4; TRBD1 might be the D (6 bases). Deletions cut 0 bases from V and 0 bases from J, with 9 bases between. Germline V lookup: CDR1 KGHSH, CDR2 LQKENI. The CDR3 has 16 residues. The full variable domain, with the rest looked up from reference TRBV18 and TRBJ2-4, is NAGVMQNPRHLVRRRGQEARLRCSPMKGHSHVYWYRQLPEEGLKFMVYLQKENIIDESGMPKERFSAEFPKEGPSILRIQQVVRGDSAAYFCASSPPGGLAKNIQYFGAGTRLSVL.